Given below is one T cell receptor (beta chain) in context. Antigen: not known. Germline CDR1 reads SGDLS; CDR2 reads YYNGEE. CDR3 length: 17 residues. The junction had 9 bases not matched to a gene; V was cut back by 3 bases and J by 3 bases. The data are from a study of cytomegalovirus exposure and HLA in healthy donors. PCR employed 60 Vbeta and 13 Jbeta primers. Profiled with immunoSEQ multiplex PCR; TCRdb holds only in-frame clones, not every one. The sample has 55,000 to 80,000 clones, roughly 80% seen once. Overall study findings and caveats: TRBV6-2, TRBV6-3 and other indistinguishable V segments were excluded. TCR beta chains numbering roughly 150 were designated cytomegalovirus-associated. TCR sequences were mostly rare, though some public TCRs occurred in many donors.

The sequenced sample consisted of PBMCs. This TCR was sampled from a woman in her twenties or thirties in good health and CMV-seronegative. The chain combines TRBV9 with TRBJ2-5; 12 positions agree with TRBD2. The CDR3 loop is CASSALAGGQIEETQYF. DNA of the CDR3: TGTGCCAGCAGCGCGCTAGCGGGGGGGCAAATCGAAGAGACCCAGTACTTC.